The 17 T cell receptor beta chains in this list originate from one sample, sequenced in a study of blood T cell repertoires in COVID-19. Clones were sequenced by immunoSEQ multiplex PCR, and TCRdb holds only the in-frame ones, with some missing. The sample contains about 400,000 clones, over 85% of which appear only once. Sequencing input: PBMCs or T cells enriched from blood (not recorded which). The source is a woman aged 25 to 39 who had recovered from COVID-19.

The J gene is TRBJ2-2, the V gene TRBV11-2; 11 bases match TRBD2. The germline V gene encodes CDR1 SGHAT and CDR2 FQNNGV. The CDR3 sequence is 17 residues long. V lost 5 bases, J lost 4 bases, and 9 bases stayed unmatched. Written as DNA, the CDR3 is TGTGCCAGCAGCCGCCTTAGGGGACTAGCGGCCACCGGGGAGCTGTTTTTT. Translating gives CASSRLRGLAATGELFF.

This clone was found a few times. The rearrangement uses TRBV7-9 and TRBJ1-1, with a tentative D call TRBD1 (5 bases). V lost 4 bases, J lost 4 bases, and 16 bases lay in between. The germline gives CDR1 SEHNR, CDR2 FQNEAQ (reference sequence). The CDR3 has 15 amino acids. The chain's CDR3 is CASSSSGGTGTEAFF. DNA for the CDR3: TGTGCCAGCAGCTCCAGCGGAGGGACGGGCACTGAAGCTTTCTTT. Based on the CDR3 plus reference TRBV7-9 and TRBJ1-1, the full variable domain is DTGVSQNPRHKITKRGQNVTFRCDPISEHNRLYWYRQTLGQGPEFLTYFQNEAQLEKSRLLSDRFSAERPKGSFSTLEIQRTEQGDSAMYLCASSSSGGTGTEAFFGQGTRLTVV.

Written as DNA, the CDR3 is TGTGCCAGCAGCTTTTACAAAGATTCACCCCTCCACTTT. This sequence encodes CASSFYKDSPLHF. The rearrangement links TRBV7-8 to TRBJ1-6; D uncertain. The length of the CDR3 is 13 residues. The V gene lost 3 bases and the J gene lost 8 bases, with 8 bases spanning the gap. CDR1 SGHVS and CDR2 FQNEAQ come from the germline V gene.

This chain uses TRBV11-2 with TRBJ2-2; 8 nucleotides line up with TRBD2. Germline CDR1 reads SGHAT; CDR2 reads FQNNGV. With 5 bases clipped from V and 5 bases from J, the junction kept 4 bases outside the gene matches. This CDR3 is built from 14 residues. This chain's CDR3 is CASSLGGGTGELFF. DNA for the CDR3: TGTGCCAGCAGCCTCGGGGGGGGAACCGGGGAGCTGTTTTTT.

J is TRBJ2-2 and V is TRBV5-6; maybe TRBD1 (5 bases). CDR3 length: 15 residues. The V gene lost 4 bases and the J gene lost 6 bases, with 16 bases spanning the gap. Looked up from germline, CDR1 is SGHDT and CDR2 is YYEEEE. The CDR3 DNA sequence: TGTGCCAGCAGCCCCTGGGGCAGGTGGCCCGGGGAGCTGTTTTTT. As protein: CASSPWGRWPGELFF.

This chain joins TRBV30 and TRBJ2-2; TRBD2 agrees at 11 bases. This CDR3 contains 15 residues. V trimming: 3 bases; J trimming: 4 bases; junction bases outside the gene matches: 4. Germline values: CDR1 GTSNPN, CDR2 SVGIG (reference sequence). The CDR3 sequence is CAWRLAGAITGELFF. CDR3 nucleotide sequence: TGTGCCTGGAGACTAGCGGGAGCAATCACCGGGGAGCTGTTTTTT.

The gene calls are TRBV29-1 and TRBJ2-5; 7 nucleotides align to TRBD1. Germline CDR1 is SQVTM and CDR2 is ANQGSEA. The CDR3 loop spans 13 amino acids. V lost 7 bases, J lost 0 bases, and 5 bases stayed unmatched. The CDR3 bases are TGCAGCGGTCGACAGGGTGACCAAGAGACCCAGTACTTC. Translating it yields CSGRQGDQETQYF.

The V call is TRBV27, the J call TRBJ1-5, with TRBD1 identical over 7 bases. Germline-derived CDR1 and CDR2 are MNHEY and SMNVEV (reference sequence). V dropped 8 bases and J dropped 0; count of bases not matched to a gene: 19. The CDR3 consists of 19 residues. The CDR3 protein is CASSLIGGTPLNSNQPQHF. DNA of the CDR3: TGTGCCAGCTCCCTGATAGGGGGCACCCCACTGAATAGCAATCAGCCCCAGCATTTT.

V is TRBV5-1 and J is TRBJ1-6; D call uncertain. The CDR3 spans 15 residues. Germline CDR1 SGHRS, CDR2 YFSETQ. V was clipped by 0 bases and J by 4 bases, with 8 bases between them. CDR3 bases: TGCGCCAGCAGCTTGGACAGAGCTTATAATTCACCCCTCCACTTT. This translates into CASSLDRAYNSPLHF.

DNA of the CDR3: TGTGCCAGCAGCTTATGGTCTAGCGGGGACAATGAGCAGTTCTTC. Its translation is CASSLWSSGDNEQFF. V usage is TRBV11-1 and J usage is TRBJ2-1; 9 bases line up with TRBD2. This CDR3 comprises 15 residues. V shed 2 bases and J 5 bases; nucleotides not matched to a gene: 4. From germline, CDR1 is SGHAT and CDR2 FQDESV (reference sequence). Variable domain in full (rest from reference TRBV11-1 and TRBJ2-1): EAEVAQSPRYKITEKSQAVAFWCDPISGHATLYWYRQILGQGPELLVQFQDESVVDDSQLPKDRFSAERLKGVDSTLKIQPAELGDSAMYLCASSLWSSGDNEQFFGPGTRLTVL.

This clone appeared once. This chain links TRBV10-3 with TRBJ2-5, with TRBD2 matching 9 bases. This CDR3 is built from 16 residues. Losses at the gene ends were 1 base for V and 1 base for J; bases not matched to a gene: 4. CDR1 is ENHRY and CDR2 is SYGVKD in the germline V gene. In DNA, the CDR3 is TGTGCCATCAGTGAGTTCGGGACTAGCAGCCAAGAGACCCAGTACTTC. Amino acids: CAISEFGTSSQETQYF.

J is TRBJ2-1 and V is TRBV27; TRBD2 might be the D (6 bases). In germline, CDR1 is MNHEY, CDR2 SMNVEV (reference sequence). Trimming pared 6 bases from V and 1 base from J, leaving 7 bases between. This CDR3 spans 13 amino acids. CDR3 residues: CASSLASYNEQFF. Written as DNA, the CDR3 is TGTGCCAGCAGCCTAGCGTCCTACAATGAGCAGTTCTTC.

The chain uses TRBV6-5 and TRBJ1-2; TRBD1 aligns across 7 bases. The trim removed 7 bases at V and 2 bases at J, leaving 1 base unmatched. Germline loops: CDR1 MNHEY, CDR2 SVGAGI. This CDR3 comprises 12 residues. For the CDR3, the DNA is TGTGCCAGCAAGGGACAGAACTATGGCTACACCTTC. Translated: CASKGQNYGYTF.

The CDR3, as DNA: TGTGCCAGCAGATTAGGGACAGGGGGTGTATCTCTTCTGTACTTC. Residues: CASRLGTGGVSLLYF. The genes are TRBV2 and TRBJ2-4; TRBD1 matches at 11 bases. Germline CDR1 SNHLY, CDR2 FYNNEI. J was trimmed by 15 bases and V by 6 bases; bases with no gene match: 16. The CDR3 totals 15 residues.

Remarks on this clone: Additional DNA sequences in this sample encode the identical CDR3. V usage is TRBV7-9 and J usage is TRBJ1-3; no firm D call. The germline V gene encodes CDR1 SEHNR and CDR2 FQNEAQ (reference sequence). The germline V and J ends were trimmed by 3 bases and 0 bases, with 9 bases remaining between them. This CDR3 spans 15 amino acids. The CDR3 is CASSLGGSSGNTIYF. The CDR3 DNA sequence: TGTGCCAGCAGCTTGGGAGGAAGCTCTGGAAACACCATATATTTT.

This rearrangement joins TRBV19 to TRBJ1-4; 9 bases match TRBD1. The CDR3 is 14 amino acids. The germline gives CDR1 LNHDA, CDR2 SQIVND (reference sequence). The trim removed 4 bases at V and 8 bases at J, leaving 5 bases unmatched. This chain's CDR3 is CASSKGQGDEKLFF. CDR3 bases: TGTGCCAGTAGTAAGGGACAGGGAGACGAAAAACTGTTTTTT.

This clone was detected only once. The chain links TRBV19 to TRBJ1-2; 9 bases match TRBD1. Trimming took 5 bases from V and 7 from J; bases not matched to a gene: 5. The V gene's germline CDR1 is LNHDA and CDR2 SQIVND (reference sequence). This CDR3 comprises 13 residues. The CDR3 protein is CASSLTGGSGYTF. Here the CDR3 DNA reads TGTGCCAGTAGTCTTACAGGGGGCTCTGGCTACACCTTC. Variable domain in full (rest from reference TRBV19 and TRBJ1-2): DGGITQSPKYLFRKEGQNVTLSCEQNLNHDAMYWYRQDPGQGLRLIYYSQIVNDFQKGDIAEGYSVSREKKESFPLTVTSAQKNPTAFYLCASSLTGGSGYTFGSGTRLTVV.